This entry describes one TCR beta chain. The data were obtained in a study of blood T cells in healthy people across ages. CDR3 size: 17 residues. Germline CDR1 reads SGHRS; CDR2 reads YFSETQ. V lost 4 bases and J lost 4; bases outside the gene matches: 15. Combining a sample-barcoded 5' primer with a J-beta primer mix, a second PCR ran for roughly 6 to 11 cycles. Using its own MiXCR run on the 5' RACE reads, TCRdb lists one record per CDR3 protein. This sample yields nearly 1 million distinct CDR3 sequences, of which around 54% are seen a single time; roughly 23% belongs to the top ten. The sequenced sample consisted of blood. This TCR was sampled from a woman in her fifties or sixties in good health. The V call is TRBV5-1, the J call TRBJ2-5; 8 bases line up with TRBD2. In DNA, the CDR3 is TGCGCCAGCAGCGCGGCGACTTGGACTAGCCAGGGAGAGACCCAGTACTTC. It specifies CASSAATWTSQGETQYF.